Shown below are 24 T cell receptor beta chains from a single sample sequenced in a study of T cell repertoires in cytomegalovirus infection. TCRdb fed the reads into MiXCR, producing one record per CDR3 protein. The sample carries about 310,000 distinct CDR3 sequences, roughly a sixth recorded once. Sequenced input: PBMCs. The receptors stem from a human donor in good health (CMV status not recorded). Some clones in this sample may be carry-over from other donors' samples.

This clonotype was detected only a few times. CDR3 bases: TGTGCCAGCAGCTTATTTGCAGAGAACACCGGGGAGCTGTTTTTT. This encodes CASSLFAENTGELFF. The V gene is TRBV7-6, the J gene TRBJ2-2; no definite D call. Germline CDR1 SGHVS, CDR2 FNYEAQ. The V and J ends lost 2 bases and 1 base respectively, with 8 bases between them. The CDR3 consists of 15 residues.

In this sample, this clonotype turned up many times. The chain recombines TRBV28 with TRBJ2-7; D possibly uses TRBD1 or TRBD2 (5 bases each). Germline CDR1 MDHEN, CDR2 SYDVKM. CDR3 length: 14 residues. Trimming left V 6 bases short and J 2 bases short, with 14 bases between. The CDR3 sequence: CASSPLGVTYEQYF. Written as DNA, the CDR3 is TGTGCCAGCAGCCCTCTGGGGGTGACCTACGAGCAGTACTTC.

This chain uses TRBV2 with TRBJ1-5; D unresolved. The CDR3 extends over 14 amino acids. V was cut by 1 base and J by 6 bases, with 10 bases left in between. Germline V gene lookup returns CDR1 SNHLY and CDR2 FYNNEI. The CDR3 protein is CASSEGGLSQPQHF. CDR3 in DNA: TGTGCCAGCAGTGAAGGGGGTCTGTCTCAGCCCCAGCATTTT. Combining the CDR3 with reference TRBV2 and TRBJ1-5 gives the whole variable domain EPEVTQTPSHQVTQMGQEVILRCVPISNHLYFYWYRQILGQKVEFLVSFYNNEISEKSEIFDDQFSVERPDGSNFTLKIRSTKLEDSAMYFCASSEGGLSQPQHFGDGTRLSIL.

The chain uses TRBV25-1 and TRBJ1-1, with 8 positions matching TRBD1. The CDR3 is 14 residues long. The germline V gene encodes CDR1 MGHDK and CDR2 SYGVNS. V shed 6 bases, J shed 11 bases, and the junction held 14 bases outside the gene matches. CDR3 loop: CASRIDRGRPCAFF. The CDR3 DNA reads as TGTGCCAGCAGAATTGACAGGGGTCGGCCTTGTGCTTTCTTT.

The genes are TRBV24-1 and TRBJ2-2; D is undetermined. V lost 5 bases to trimming and J lost 7 bases, with 13 bases between them. The germline V gene has CDR1 KGHDR and CDR2 SFDVKD. The CDR3 length is 14 residues. The CDR3 DNA reads as TGTGCCACCAGTGCCTCAGATCCCCTCGGGGAGCTGTTTTTT. This encodes CATSASDPLGELFF.

DNA for the CDR3: TGTGCCAGCAGCCAAGATAGTAGGGGGACTAGAACAAGTGAGCAGTTCTTC. Residues: CASSQDSRGTRTSEQFF. The V call is TRBV3-1, the J call TRBJ2-1; TRBD2 aligns across 8 bases. V shed 0 bases and J 9 bases; nucleotides not matched to a gene: 13. Germline V CDR1 and CDR2: LGHDT, YNNKEL (reference sequence). The CDR3 sequence is 17 residues long.

This clonotype was recorded only once. The rearrangement joins TRBV5-4 to TRBJ1-6; unclear D gene. The germline V and J ends were trimmed by 5 bases and 7 bases, with 19 bases remaining between them. The CDR3 covers 16 residues. Germline CDR1 is SGHNT and CDR2 is YYREEE (reference sequence). CDR3 region: CASRLEEGVRNSPLHF. The CDR3 nucleotides read TGTGCCAGCAGACTGGAGGAGGGCGTGAGGAATTCACCCCTCCACTTT.

This clonotype showed up many times. The V call is TRBV7-2, the J call TRBJ2-7; D remains ambiguous. The V gene's germline CDR1 is SGHTA and CDR2 FQGNSA. CDR3 length: 16 residues. V was pared by 5 bases and J by 0 bases, with 17 bases between. CDR3 DNA sequence: TGTGCCAGCAGCGCCGCCGGCCTCATTAGCTCCTACGAGCAGTACTTC. It codes for CASSAAGLISSYEQYF.

This chain links TRBV5-6 with TRBJ2-2; 9 bases are shared with TRBD1. Germline V lookup: CDR1 SGHDT, CDR2 YYEEEE. The CDR3 sequence is 14 residues long. The trim removed 5 bases at V and 5 bases at J, leaving 4 bases unmatched. The CDR3 loop is CASSYRGLTGELFF. In DNA form, the CDR3 reads TGTGCCAGCAGTTACAGGGGGCTTACCGGGGAGCTGTTTTTT.

This clonotype was seen only a few times. This chain connects TRBV19 to TRBJ2-5; a possible D gene is TRBD1 (7 bases). CDR3 size: 14 residues. Per germline, CDR1 LNHDA and CDR2 SQIVND (reference sequence). The ends were cut back, 10 bases at V and 4 bases at J, with 19 bases in the middle. The CDR3 DNA is TGTGCCACCTTGGCGGAGGGGGCGCGAGAGACCCAGTACTTC. Amino acids: CATLAEGARETQYF.

This clonotype was recorded a few times. At one end, the junction sequence differs from germline, possibly due to a read error. The J gene is TRBJ2-1, the V gene TRBV6-6; TRBD2 matches 7 bases. CDR1 MNHNY and CDR2 SVGAGI come from the germline V gene (reference sequence). The CDR3 is made up of 13 amino acids. DNA of the CDR3: TGTGCCACCAGTGGGAGGGCCAATAATGAGCAGTTCTTC. Translation: CATSGRANNEQFF.

This clonotype has at least ten counts. The chain couples TRBV6-6 to TRBJ1-1; TRBD1 agrees at 11 bases. V lost 6 bases and J lost 10; bases outside the gene matches: 10. This CDR3 is built from 14 residues. Looked up from germline, CDR1 is MNHNY and CDR2 is SVGAGI (reference sequence). The CDR3 loop is CASSPGTGGRGAFF. CDR3 nucleotides: TGTGCCAGCAGCCCCGGGACAGGGGGACGAGGAGCTTTCTTT.

V and J are TRBV5-4 and TRBJ2-5; D may be TRBD1 (6 bases). Deletions cut 0 bases from V and 5 bases from J, with 17 bases between. Per germline, CDR1 SGHNT and CDR2 YYREEE (reference sequence). CDR3 length equals 16 residues. In nucleotides, the CDR3 is TGTGCCAGCAGCTTGGGTTCCCCAACAGGGATGGAGACCCAGTACTTC. This sequence encodes CASSLGSPTGMETQYF. Looking up the rest from reference TRBV5-4 and TRBJ2-5 gives the full variable domain: ETGVTQSPTHLIKTRGQQVTLRCSSQSGHNTVSWYQQALGQGPQFIFQYYREEENGRGNFPPRFSGLQFPNYSSELNVNALELDDSALYLCASSLGSPTGMETQYFGPGTRLLVL.

This chain links TRBV20-1 with TRBJ2-7; a possible D gene is TRBD2 (5 bases). This CDR3 is built from 14 residues. CDR1 is DFQATT and CDR2 is SNEGSKA in the germline V gene (reference sequence). The V gene lost 6 bases and the J gene lost 5 bases, with 20 bases spanning the gap. CDR3: CSALRTPSRDEQYF. Here the CDR3 DNA reads TGCAGTGCCCTACGGACCCCTTCGCGGGACGAGCAGTACTTC.

This clonotype was seen many times. The chain combines TRBV12-3 or TRBV12-4 with TRBJ2-3, with TRBD2 identical over 8 bases. CDR3 length equals 20 residues. The junction had 24 bases not matched to a gene; V was cut back by 7 bases and J by 3 bases. The CDR3, as DNA: TGTGCCAGCATCACGGCCGGAGGTCTAGCGGGTCTGGGGGAAACAGATACGCAGTATTTT. Residues: CASITAGGLAGLGETDTQYF.

At least ten counts were recorded for this clonotype. The V and J genes are TRBV7-2 and TRBJ2-6; D not resolved. In germline, CDR1 is SGHTA, CDR2 FQGNSA. The CDR3 length is 15 residues. The ends were cut back, 2 bases at V and 0 bases at J, with 5 bases in the middle. The CDR3 DNA follows: TGTGCCAGCAGCTTAATGATCTCTGGGGCCAACGTCCTGACTTTC. It is translated as CASSLMISGANVLTF.

This clonotype has a handful of counts. This rearrangement joins TRBV5-8 to TRBJ1-6; D call uncertain. In germline, CDR1 is SGHTS, CDR2 YDEGEE. Trimming stripped 4 bases from V and 0 bases from J, with 14 bases between. The CDR3 consists of 17 residues. DNA for the CDR3: TGTGCCAGCAGCGCGACGGTGACGAGCTCCTATAATTCACCCCTCCACTTT. Protein sequence: CASSATVTSSYNSPLHF.

The gene calls are TRBV9 and TRBJ2-1; D is possibly TRBD2 (6 bases). The CDR3 length is 15 residues. Germline V gives CDR1 SGDLS, CDR2 YYNGEE. Trimming took 0 bases from V and 4 from J, leaving 11 bases between them. CDR3 nucleotide sequence: TGTGCCAGCAGCGTAGGGGGAGGAGGGTACAATGAGCAGTTCTTC. Encoded protein: CASSVGGGGYNEQFF.

The rearrangement joins TRBV24-1 to TRBJ1-1; D unresolved. The CDR3 spans 12 residues. V lost 5 bases and J lost 1, with 4 bases in between. Per the germline V gene, CDR1 is KGHDR and CDR2 is SFDVKD. The chain's CDR3 is CATSAGNTEAFF. In nucleotides, the CDR3 is TGTGCCACCAGTGCCGGGAACACTGAAGCTTTCTTT.

This clonotype was recorded a few times. The CDR3 protein is CASSLGWGASTGELFF. As DNA, the CDR3 is TGTGCCAGCAGTTTAGGGTGGGGGGCGAGCACCGGGGAGCTGTTTTTT. V is TRBV27 and J is TRBJ2-2; D possibly matches TRBD1 or TRBD2 (6 bases each). Germline V lookup: CDR1 MNHEY, CDR2 SMNVEV (reference sequence). The CDR3 spans 16 residues. V lost 2 bases, J lost 4 bases, and 14 bases lay in between.

The rearrangement joins TRBV4-1 to TRBJ2-7; 7 nucleotides match TRBD1. The CDR3 spans 14 residues. Per the germline V gene, CDR1 is MGHRA and CDR2 is YSYEKL. The J segment lost 5 bases and the V segment lost 1 base, leaving 5 bases of the junction unmatched. The CDR3, as DNA: TGCGCCAGCAGCCAAGGACAGGGTTTAGACGAGCAGTACTTC. Amino acids: CASSQGQGLDEQYF.

This clonotype was recorded at least ten times. V usage is TRBV2 and J usage is TRBJ2-5; D remains unclear. The germline V gene encodes CDR1 SNHLY and CDR2 FYNNEI. This CDR3 is 14 amino acids long. Trimming stripped 5 bases from V and 2 bases from J, with 12 bases between. The CDR3 reads CASSKDTSQETQYF. CDR3 bases: TGTGCCAGCAGTAAAGACACGTCTCAAGAGACCCAGTACTTC.

This clonotype was seen repeatedly, ten times or more. This chain joins TRBV6-6 and TRBJ2-2; a weak D match, TRBD1 (7 bases). Germline V gene lookup returns CDR1 MNHNY and CDR2 SVGAGI (reference sequence). This CDR3 region has 16 residues. The V and J ends lost 2 bases and 3 bases respectively, with 13 bases between them. CDR3 region: CASSYRDREDTGELFF. The CDR3 bases are TGTGCCAGCAGTTACAGAGACAGGGAGGACACCGGGGAGCTGTTTTTT.

This clonotype was seen a few times. V usage is TRBV4-2 and J usage is TRBJ1-4, with D possibly TRBD1 on 6 matching bases. The V end lost 4 bases, the J end lost 7 bases, and 13 bases lay between the germline ends. This CDR3 comprises 14 residues. CDR1 is LGHNA and CDR2 is YNFKEQ in the germline V gene. In nucleotides, the CDR3 is TGTGCCAGCAGCCTTCACAGGGAGTCTGAAAAACTGTTTTTT. It translates to CASSLHRESEKLFF.